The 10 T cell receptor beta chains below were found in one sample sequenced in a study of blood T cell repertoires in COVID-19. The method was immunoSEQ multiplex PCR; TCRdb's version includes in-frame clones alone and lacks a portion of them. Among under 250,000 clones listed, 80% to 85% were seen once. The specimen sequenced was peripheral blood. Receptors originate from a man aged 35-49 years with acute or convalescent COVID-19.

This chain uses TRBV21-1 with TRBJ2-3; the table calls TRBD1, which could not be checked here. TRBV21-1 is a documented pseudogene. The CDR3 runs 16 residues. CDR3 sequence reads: CASLRHSLTSTDTQYF. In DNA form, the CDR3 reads TGTGCCAGCCTCAGGCACAGTCTAACTAGCACAGATACGCAGTATTTT.

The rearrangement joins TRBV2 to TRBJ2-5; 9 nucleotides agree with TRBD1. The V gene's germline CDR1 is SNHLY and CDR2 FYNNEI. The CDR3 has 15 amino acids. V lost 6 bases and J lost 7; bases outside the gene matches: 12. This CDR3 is CASSRRGQGFGTQYF. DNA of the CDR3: TGTGCCAGCAGCCGAAGGGGACAGGGTTTCGGGACCCAGTACTTC.

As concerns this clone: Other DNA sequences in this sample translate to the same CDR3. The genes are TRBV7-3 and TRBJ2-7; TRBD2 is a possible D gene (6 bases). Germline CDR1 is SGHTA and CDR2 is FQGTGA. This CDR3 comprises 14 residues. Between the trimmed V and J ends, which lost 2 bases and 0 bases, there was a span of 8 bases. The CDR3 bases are TGTGCCAGCAGCTTAGTGGGAGGCTCCTACGAGCAGTACTTC. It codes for CASSLVGGSYEQYF.

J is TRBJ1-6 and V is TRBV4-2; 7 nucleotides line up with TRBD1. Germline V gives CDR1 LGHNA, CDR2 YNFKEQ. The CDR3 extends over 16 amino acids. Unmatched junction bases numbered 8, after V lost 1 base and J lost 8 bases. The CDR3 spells CASSQGTGRTDSPLHF. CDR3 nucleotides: TGTGCCAGCAGCCAAGGGACAGGAAGAACAGATTCACCCCTCCACTTT.

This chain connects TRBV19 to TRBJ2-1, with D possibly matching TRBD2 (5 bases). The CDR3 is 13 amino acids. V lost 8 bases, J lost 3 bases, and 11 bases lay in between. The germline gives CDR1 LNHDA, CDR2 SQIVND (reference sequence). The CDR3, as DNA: TGTGCCAGTCTCAAGAGCGGCTACAATGAGCAGTTCTTC. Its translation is CASLKSGYNEQFF.

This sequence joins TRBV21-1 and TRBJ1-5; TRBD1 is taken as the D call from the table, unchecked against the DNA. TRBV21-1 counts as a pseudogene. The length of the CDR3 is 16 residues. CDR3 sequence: CASSPDTRKNNQPQHF. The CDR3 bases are TGTGCCAGCAGCCCGGACACCAGGAAAAACAATCAGCCCCAGCATTTT.

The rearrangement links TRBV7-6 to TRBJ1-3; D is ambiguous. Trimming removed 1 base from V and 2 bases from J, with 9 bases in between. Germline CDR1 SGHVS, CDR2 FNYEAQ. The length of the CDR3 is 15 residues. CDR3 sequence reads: CASSLDIGTGNTIYF. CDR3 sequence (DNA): TGTGCCAGCAGCTTAGATATCGGTACTGGAAACACCATATATTTT.

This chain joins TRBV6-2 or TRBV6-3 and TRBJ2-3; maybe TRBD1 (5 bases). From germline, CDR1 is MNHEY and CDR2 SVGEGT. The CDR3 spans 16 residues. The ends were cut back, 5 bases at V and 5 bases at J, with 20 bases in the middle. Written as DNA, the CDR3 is TGTGCCAGCAGTCGGCTACTTACAGGAAGTAAAGATACGCAGTATTTT. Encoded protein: CASSRLLTGSKDTQYF.

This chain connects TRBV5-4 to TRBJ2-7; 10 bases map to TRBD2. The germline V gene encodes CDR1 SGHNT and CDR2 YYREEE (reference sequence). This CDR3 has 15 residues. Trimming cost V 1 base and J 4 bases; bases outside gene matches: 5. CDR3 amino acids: CASSLFASGSYEQYF. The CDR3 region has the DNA TGTGCCAGCAGCTTGTTCGCTAGCGGGAGTTACGAGCAGTACTTC.

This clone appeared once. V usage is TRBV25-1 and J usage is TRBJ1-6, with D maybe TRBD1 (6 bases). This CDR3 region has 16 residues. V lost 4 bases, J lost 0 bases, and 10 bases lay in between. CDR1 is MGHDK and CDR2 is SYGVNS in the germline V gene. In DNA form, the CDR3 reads TGTGCCAGCAGTGGTGACAGGAGCTCCTATAATTCACCCCTCCACTTT. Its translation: CASSGDRSSYNSPLHF.